The rows below give T cell receptor beta chains drawn from one sample of a study of regulatory T cells in long-lasting Graves disease. TCRdb fed the multiplex PCR reads into MiXCR, producing one record per CDR3 protein. The sample holds hundreds of thousands of distinct CDR3 sequences; 15% to 20% are singletons and the top ten take less than 35%. The specimen was peripheral blood mononuclear cells (PBMCs), collected when the disease was refractory, from a patient treated with antithyroid drugs. The receptors were sampled from a female donor with Graves disease. Each CDR3 is given with its conserved first and last residue. The order of the fields is V gene, CDR3 protein.

V gene: TRBV18; CDR3 protein: CASSPAGRIETQYF
V gene: TRBV28; CDR3 protein: CASSLQASSGYTF
V gene: TRBV11-3; CDR3 protein: CASSPGQGAKGYTF
V gene: TRBV3-1; CDR3 protein: CASSQDYGGQYF
V gene: TRBV6-2/TRBV6-3; CDR3 protein: CASVPGQGDYEQYF
V gene: TRBV6-5; CDR3 protein: CASSYRRITSEAFF
V gene: TRBV5-1; CDR3 protein: CASSSGQPPQETQYF
V gene: TRBV6-1; CDR3 protein: CASSEVESGNQPQHF
V gene: TRBV20-1; CDR3 protein: CSATSDPGWTSGIRYEQYF
V gene: TRBV30; CDR3 protein: CAWSRQGYGYTF
V gene: TRBV6-9; CDR3 protein: CASSWQGLATSTDTQYF
V gene: TRBV7-2; CDR3 protein: CASSIDPIMNKKLFF
V gene: TRBV7-2; CDR3 protein: CASSLDSFSYEQYF
V gene: TRBV7-2; CDR3 protein: CASSPYHVGTDTQYF
V gene: TRBV6-5; CDR3 protein: CASSYPTGNYGYTF
V gene: TRBV7-2; CDR3 protein: CASSLGRTSGRIYEQYF
V gene: TRBV9; CDR3 protein: CASSDRTGAYGYTF
V gene: TRBV18; CDR3 protein: CASSIGSEQYF
V gene: TRBV5-1; CDR3 protein: CASSWGADGGKLFF
V gene: TRBV29-1; CDR3 protein: CSVAAGTDNSPLHF
V gene: TRBV4-1; CDR3 protein: CASSQANQPQHF
V gene: TRBV20-1; CDR3 protein: CSASWGQGNTEAFF
V gene: TRBV7-8; CDR3 protein: CASSFNRGLEQYF
V gene: TRBV12-3/TRBV12-4; CDR3 protein: CASLMGQVSGYTF
V gene: TRBV6-5; CDR3 protein: CASSYGGSGNQPQHF
V gene: TRBV10-1; CDR3 protein: CASSDPGQGREKLFF
V gene: TRBV10-2; CDR3 protein: CASASAQGLVTEAFF
V gene: TRBV29-1; CDR3 protein: CSVEARGAGKLFF
V gene: TRBV6-1; CDR3 protein: CASSELAGSYEQYF
V gene: TRBV6-5; CDR3 protein: CASSYSAGAGNTIYF
V gene: TRBV6-2/TRBV6-3; CDR3 protein: CASSDTRQGAKFF
V gene: TRBV2; CDR3 protein: CASSKTFEAFF
V gene: TRBV2; CDR3 protein: CASSEEGNTEAFF
V gene: TRBV3-1; CDR3 protein: CASSTYRGDTEAFF
V gene: TRBV27; CDR3 protein: CASRAAGTGGTGELFF
V gene: TRBV28; CDR3 protein: CASSSLTSGRADTQYF
V gene: TRBV3-1; CDR3 protein: CASTVGARNYGYTF
V gene: TRBV9; CDR3 protein: CASSAAANTGELFF
V gene: TRBV5-1; CDR3 protein: CASSAGGASMSQYF
V gene: TRBV6-1; CDR3 protein: CASDRTQGFNQPQHF
V gene: TRBV3-1; CDR3 protein: CVSSSLTGPGGLNTEAFF
V gene: TRBV28; CDR3 protein: CASRPMWVKNIQYF
V gene: TRBV27; CDR3 protein: CASSLSSISSYGQYF
V gene: TRBV19; CDR3 protein: CASSKQDLSGNTIYF
V gene: TRBV5-6; CDR3 protein: CASRTRDSSYEQYF
V gene: TRBV13; CDR3 protein: CASSPGPKGDEQYF
V gene: TRBV5-6; CDR3 protein: CASSLSRVTYEQYF
V gene: TRBV6-2/TRBV6-3; CDR3 protein: CASSEKFF
V gene: TRBV20-1; CDR3 protein: CSARPNNSPLHF
V gene: TRBV5-6; CDR3 protein: CASSLVSFRGTDYGYTF
V gene: TRBV27; CDR3 protein: CASSLGRDYNSPLHF
V gene: TRBV12-3/TRBV12-4; CDR3 protein: CASSTRVSEAFF
V gene: TRBV19; CDR3 protein: CASSMGLLVNTEAFF
V gene: TRBV28; CDR3 protein: CASTEAAGANQPQHF
V gene: TRBV19; CDR3 protein: CASSYNGGGETQYF
V gene: TRBV6-5; CDR3 protein: CASSWGSPAASGEYF
V gene: TRBV5-1; CDR3 protein: CASSLGRSHEKLFF
V gene: TRBV2; CDR3 protein: CASSEVGGSGNQPQHF
V gene: TRBV28; CDR3 protein: CASSLPGYDYEQYF
V gene: TRBV18; CDR3 protein: CASSPRDGQMSGYTF